These T cell receptor beta chains were read from a single sample in a study of cytomegalovirus exposure and HLA in healthy donors. TCRdb's copy holds only in-frame clones and misses some; the assay was immunoSEQ multiplex PCR. The top ten hold 7.8% of the sample, which has tens of thousands of clones, more than 75% seen once. The sample comprised PBMCs. These receptor sequences come from a man aged 18-30 years in good health and CMV-seropositive. Each CDR3 is given with its conserved first and last residue. The D gene is left open where the match is weak. For some rows the clone size is stated as once, few or many, or as a class when expanded; others skip it.

V	J	size	D	DNA	CDR3
TRBV6-1	TRBJ2-3	few	.	TGTGCCAGCAGTGAAAACAGGGTTAGCACAGATACGCAGTATTTT	CASSENRVSTDTQYF
TRBV7-9	TRBJ2-3	.	TRBD1	TGTGCCAGCAGCCCCCGACAGGGGGCTACAGATACGCAGTATTTT	CASSPRQGATDTQYF
TRBV4-2	TRBJ2-7	.	.	TGTGCCAGCAGCCAAGATCCGATTAGCTCCTACGAGCAGTACTTC	CASSQDPISSYEQYF
TRBV29-1	TRBJ1-2	.	.	TGCAGCGTTGAACGGGAATCTGGCTATGGCTACACCTTC	CSVERESGYGYTF
TRBV29-1	TRBJ1-2	.	.	TGCAGCGTTGAACGAGCGCCGGGTGGCTACACCTTC	CSVERAPGGYTF
TRBV7-4	TRBJ2-7	.	.	TGTGCCAGCAGCCAACTTCAAGCCTACGAGCAGTACTTC	CASSQLQAYEQYF
TRBV4-1	TRBJ1-1	.	.	TGCGCCAGCGAACGGGGTAATGAAGCTTTCTTT	CASERGNEAFF
TRBV6-1	TRBJ2-5	.	.	TGTGCCAGCAGATCCGACTCCTCCCAAGAGACCCAGTACTTC	CASRSDSSQETQYF
TRBV6-1	TRBJ1-2	.	.	TGTGCCAGCAGGATACCTGGGGCCGTCTCTGGCTACACCTTC	CASRIPGAVSGYTF
TRBV2	TRBJ1-1	.	TRBD1	TGTGCCGGGAAACAGGGGCCAAGGTCCACTGAAGCTTTCTTT	CAGKQGPRSTEAFF
TRBV7-6	TRBJ2-1	.	.	TGTGCCAGCAGCTTAGGCGGGGCCGACAATGAGCAGTTCTTC	CASSLGGADNEQFF
TRBV2	TRBJ2-5	.	TRBD2	TGTGCCAGCAGGATTGATAGCGGGGGAGTCCAAGAGACCCAGTACTTC	CASRIDSGGVQETQYF
TRBV28	TRBJ1-1	.	.	TGTGCCAGCAGTTTATTTCATGAAGCTTTCTTT	CASSLFHEAFF
TRBV6-6	TRBJ2-2	.	.	TGTGCCAGCAGTCGGGCCCGGGGTGGCGGCGGGGAGCTGTTTTTT	CASSRARGGGGELFF
TRBV6-5	TRBJ2-2	.	TRBD1	TGTGCCAGCACCCGGGACAGGACCACCGGGGAGCTGTTTTTT	CASTRDRTTGELFF
TRBV12-5	TRBJ2-7	.	.	TGTGCTAGTGGTTCCCAGGGGGGCTCCTACGAGCAGTACTTC	CASGSQGGSYEQYF
TRBV10-2	TRBJ1-5	.	.	TGCGCCAGCAGTGCCGGGACCAGGGGAGAGCCCCAGCATTTT	CASSAGTRGEPQHF
TRBV6-1	TRBJ2-5	once	.	TGTGCCAGCTGTGCCTCGGGAACGGGTTGGGAGACCCAGTACTTC	CASCASGTGWETQYF
TRBV19	TRBJ1-2	few	TRBD1	TGTGCCAGTAGCCGGGACAGAAACTATGGCTACACCTTC	CASSRDRNYGYTF
TRBV6-5	TRBJ1-2	.	TRBD1	TGTGCCAGCAGGACGACAGGGGAATATGGCTACACCTTC	CASRTTGEYGYTF
TRBV7-6	TRBJ1-6	.	TRBD1	TGTGCCAGCAGCTTAGCAGGGACAGGGACCCCTAATTCACCCCTCCACTTT	CASSLAGTGTPNSPLHF
TRBV4-1	TRBJ2-3	.	TRBD2	TGCGCCAGCAGCCCGGAGGCTAGCGGGCCCCTAGGAGATACGCAGTATTTT	CASSPEASGPLGDTQYF
TRBV29-1	TRBJ2-1	.	TRBD2	TGCAGCGTTGAAGTGGCGGGGGTTGAGCAGTTCTTC	CSVEVAGVEQFF
TRBV6-1	TRBJ2-3	.	TRBD1	TGTGCCAGCAGTGAAGTCAGGGGGAGCCGCGATACGCAGTATTTT	CASSEVRGSRDTQYF
TRBV6-1	TRBJ1-1	.	.	TGTGCCAGCAGTGAAAGGGACCGGGAGTGGACTGAAGCTTTCTTT	CASSERDREWTEAFF
TRBV28	TRBJ2-2	.	.	TGTGCCAGCAGACCAGGGACCGGGGAGCTGTTTTTT	CASRPGTGELFF
TRBV9	TRBJ2-7	.	TRBD2	TGTGCCAGCAGCGTAGGTGGGGGGGGTTACGAGCAGTACTTC	CASSVGGGGYEQYF
TRBV30	TRBJ1-6	few	.	TGTGCCTCCCACAGGGATCAATCACCCCTCCACTTT	CASHRDQSPLHF
TRBV2	TRBJ2-1	once	.	TGTGCCAGCAGTGAAGCCGACAATGAGCAGTTCTTC	CASSEADNEQFF
TRBV10-1	TRBJ2-7	.	TRBD2	TGCGCCAGCAGTGAGTTAGCGGGGAGCTCCTACGAGCAGTACTTC	CASSELAGSSYEQYF
TRBV5-1	TRBJ1-1	.	TRBD1	TGCGCCAGCAGCGCTGGGACAGGACCCGAAGCTTTCTTT	CASSAGTGPEAFF
TRBV2	TRBJ1-1	.	TRBD1	TGTGCCAGCAGAGGACAGGAGAACACTGAAGCTTTCTTT	CASRGQENTEAFF
TRBV30	TRBJ2-7	.	TRBD1	TGTGCCTGGAGTGTTGGGACAGGGGGCTACGAGCAGTACTTC	CAWSVGTGGYEQYF
TRBV9	TRBJ2-5	.	.	TGTGCCAGCAGCGTAGGACGGGGGGCAGATAAGGAGACCCAGTACTTC	CASSVGRGADKETQYF
TRBV25-1	TRBJ1-4	.	TRBD1	TGTGCCAGCAGCTTGACAGGGGTGGAAAAACTGTTTTTT	CASSLTGVEKLFF
TRBV6-5	TRBJ2-7	.	TRBD1	TGTGCCAGCAGTTACGACGTACAGGGGGGCGAGCAGTACTTC	CASSYDVQGGEQYF
TRBV7-8	TRBJ1-6	.	.	TGTGCCAGCAGCTCACCGAGGGATTCACCCCTCCACTTT	CASSSPRDSPLHF
TRBV13	TRBJ2-5	.	.	TGTGCCAGCAGCCCGGGGCGGGATATCCAGTACTTC	CASSPGRDIQYF
TRBV29-1	TRBJ2-3	.	.	TGCAGCGTTGGTCCGAGACAGAAGGAGGATACGCAGTATTTT	CSVGPRQKEDTQYF
TRBV30	TRBJ2-1	.	TRBD2	TGTGCCTGGACTTTGGGAGGACTAGCGGACTACAATGAGCAGTTCTTC	CAWTLGGLADYNEQFF
TRBV19	TRBJ1-1	.	.	TGTGCCAGTACAAGGGGCACTGAAGCTTTCTTT	CASTRGTEAFF
TRBV28	TRBJ2-7	few	TRBD1	TGTGCCAGCGCCCCGGTAGGACAGGGGGCGTACGAGCAGTACTTC	CASAPVGQGAYEQYF
TRBV6-5	TRBJ2-5	.	.	TGTGCCAGCAGTTACTCGGCTGAGCGGGAGACCCAGTACTTC	CASSYSAERETQYF
TRBV5-1	TRBJ2-3	.	.	TGCGCCAGCAGCTCGGACAGCCGCACAGATACGCAGTATTTT	CASSSDSRTDTQYF
TRBV7-9	TRBJ1-1	.	TRBD1	TGTGCCAGCAGCGTGGGAACAGGGGGAACTGAAGCTTTCTTT	CASSVGTGGTEAFF
TRBV5-1	TRBJ2-7	.	.	TGCGCCAGCAGCTCCGGACTATTTAACTACGAGCAGTACTTC	CASSSGLFNYEQYF
TRBV6-1	TRBJ1-2	.	.	TGTGCCAGCAGCCCAAATACGTCCCCCAGTGGCTACACCTTC	CASSPNTSPSGYTF
TRBV25-1	TRBJ1-2	.	TRBD1	TGTGCCAGCAGTCCCCAGGGGGACTATGGCTACACCTTC	CASSPQGDYGYTF
TRBV29-1	TRBJ1-2	.	.	TGCAGCGTTGATATGGAGGCAGGGGTAACCTATGGCTACACCTTC	CSVDMEAGVTYGYTF
TRBV28	TRBJ1-3	.	.	TGTGCCAGCAGTTTATCGGGAGACACCATATATTTT	CASSLSGDTIYF
TRBV7-7	TRBJ2-1	.	.	TGTGCCAGCAGCCGGGACTTACACAATGAGCAGTTCTTC	CASSRDLHNEQFF
TRBV9	TRBJ1-2	once	TRBD1	TGTGCCAGCAGCTACTTCCGGGACAGGGGCTATGGCTACACCTTC	CASSYFRDRGYGYTF
TRBV6-5	TRBJ2-5	.	.	TGTGCCAGCAGTTACGGTGGGGGAGGCCGAGGAGAGACCCAGTACTTC	CASSYGGGGRGETQYF
TRBV7-2	TRBJ2-7	.	.	TGTGCCAGCAGCTTAGCGCAGGTCCCCTCCTACGAGCAGTACTTC	CASSLAQVPSYEQYF
TRBV25-1	TRBJ2-1	.	TRBD1	TGTGCCAGCAGTGGACAGGGGTTTTATGAGCAGTTCTTC	CASSGQGFYEQFF
TRBV4-1	TRBJ1-4	.	.	TGCGCCAGCAGCCGCTCAGGGGTCGATAATGAAAAACTGTTTTTT	CASSRSGVDNEKLFF
TRBV10-2	TRBJ1-1	.	.	TGCGCCAGCACCGAGGACAGCACCCATGAAGCTTTCTTT	CASTEDSTHEAFF